This T cell receptor (beta chain) was captured by sequencing in a study of T cells after yellow fever vaccination. TCRdb called the 5' RACE reads again in MiXCR, with one record for every CDR3 protein. Of a few hundred thousand distinct CDR3 sequences in the sample, around 16% were seen once. The V and J ends lost 2 bases and 0 bases respectively, with 4 bases between them. CDR3 length equals 13 residues. Germline CDR1 reads SGHDT; CDR2 reads YYEEEE. This clonotype was seen at least ten times. The V gene is TRBV5-6, the J gene TRBJ2-3; D not resolved. The TCR originated in a man aged 18 to 29 who received the YFV17D yellow fever vaccine. The specimen comprised PBMCs, sampled around 5 days after the first yellow fever vaccination. CDR3 nucleotides: TGTGCCAGCAGCTTTTACAGCACAGATACGCAGTATTTT. It encodes CASSFYSTDTQYF.